This T cell receptor beta chain was documented in a study of Graves' ophthalmopathy and Graves' hyperthyroidism. As the template, RNA transcripts were used to amplify TCR beta CDR3 regions. First-round RT-PCR used HTBI primers; second-round multiplex PCR followed. TCRdb used MiXCR to reprocess the multiplex PCR reads, holding one entry per CDR3 protein. The sample yields 260,000 or so distinct CDR3 sequences, 45% to 55% seen once. For this clonotype: As yet, its antigen is unknown.

The ends were cut back, 6 bases at V and 2 bases at J, with 8 bases in the middle. The CDR3 runs 13 residues. CDR1 is MNHNY and CDR2 is SVGAGI in the germline V gene (reference sequence). Whole-study results and caveats: Ophthalmopathy progression prediction by the model yielded a sensitivity of about 70% and a specificity of less than 75%.

If patients had other autoimmune diseases, uncontrolled infections, pregnancy or lactation, they were excluded. V and J are TRBV6-6 and TRBJ1-3, with TRBD1 as a possible D gene (6 bases). This receptor was taken from an adult man with Graves' ophthalmopathy. The sequencing sample was made of peripheral blood. The CDR3 nucleotides read TGTGCCAGCAGGACAGGACCTGGAAACACCATATATTTT. Residues: CASRTGPGNTIYF.